Below, 21 T cell receptor beta chains from the same sample are listed, as sequenced in a study of immune characterization of retroperitoneal liposarcoma. TCRdb itself ran the PCR reads through MiXCR, one entry per CDR3 protein. The table includes roughly 4,700 distinct CDR3 sequences, roughly a third detected once. Sequencing was carried out using tumor tissue. All receptors come from a male donor with retroperitoneal liposarcoma.

This sequence joins TRBV7-2 and TRBJ2-5, with TRBD2 as a possible D gene (6 bases). The length of the CDR3 is 16 residues. V lost 2 bases and J lost 2, with 15 bases in between. CDR1 and CDR2 from the germline V gene are SGHTA and FQGNSA. The CDR3 region has the DNA TGTGCCAGCAGCTTAAACGGGGGTCCGATACAAGAGACCCAGTACTTC. Translation gives CASSLNGGPIQETQYF.

By frequency in the sample, this clonotype is large. This sequence joins TRBV6-1 and TRBJ2-1, with TRBD1 identical over 8 bases. The last part of the DNA fits TRBJ2-7 better; the J call may be wrong. This CDR3 comprises 16 residues. CDR1 is MNHNS, CDR2 SASEGT, per germline. The CDR3 region has the DNA TGTGCCAGCAGTGGTAGACAGGGGTTGCCCTACAATGAGCAGTACTTC. Its translation is CASSGRQGLPYNEQYF.

This clonotype was picked up many times. The chain carries TRBV7-8 and TRBJ2-2; D unresolved. This CDR3 contains 14 residues. The V end lost 4 bases, the J end lost 0 bases, and 6 bases lay between the germline ends. Germline V gene sequence: CDR1 SGHVS, CDR2 FQNEAQ. The CDR3: CASSSFTNTGELFF. The CDR3 nucleotides read TGTGCCAGCAGCTCCTTTACGAACACCGGGGAGCTGTTTTTT.

This clonotype appeared a few times. This chain links TRBV27 with TRBJ2-1; D is unclear. This CDR3 region has 13 residues. The V end was cut by 4 bases, the J end by 10 bases, with 14 bases between. Germline V gene data show CDR1 as MNHEY and CDR2 as SMNVEV (reference sequence). Here the CDR3 DNA reads TGTGCCAGCAGTTCGCATAACGGCGGCGAGCAGTTCTTC. Translated: CASSSHNGGEQFF.

The chain is built from TRBV6-1 and TRBJ2-1; 14 bases are a match to TRBD2. The V segment lost 6 bases and the J segment 7 bases; nucleotides outside the gene matches: 5. The CDR3 is made up of 15 amino acids. The germline CDR1 and CDR2 sequences are MNHNS and SASEGT. The CDR3 here is CASRGLAGELNEQFF. The CDR3 bases are TGTGCCAGCAGGGGACTAGCGGGAGAATTGAATGAGCAGTTCTTC.

Comment on this clonotype: A read error may explain this, as a much larger clone is one base away. This rearrangement joins TRBV27 to TRBJ2-1, with TRBD2 matching 7 bases. The length of the CDR3 is 13 residues. Germline V gene lookup returns CDR1 MNHEY and CDR2 SMNVEV (reference sequence). With 5 bases clipped from V and 10 bases from J, the junction kept 8 bases outside the gene matches. CDR3 DNA: TGTGCCAGCAGTCGGGGGAGGGCCTACGAGCAGTTCTTC. Its translation is CASSRGRAYEQFF.

Only a few counts were recorded for this clonotype. The chain couples TRBV6-5 to TRBJ2-1; 9 bases line up with TRBD1. Near its end, the DNA agrees better with TRBJ2-5, so the J call may be wrong. Germline CDR1 MNHEY, CDR2 SVGAGI. The CDR3 runs to 14 residues. The CDR3 region has the DNA TGTGCCAGCACCCCGGACAGGGGACAAGAGACCCAGTACTTC. The encoded protein is CASTPDRGQETQYF.

The gene calls are TRBV12-3 or TRBV12-4 and TRBJ2-2, with no clear D. The germline V and J ends were trimmed by 1 base and 4 bases, with 4 bases remaining between them. The CDR3 runs to 13 residues. The CDR3 bases are TGTGCCAGCAGTTTAGGTAGCACCGGGGAGCTGTTTTTT. This encodes CASSLGSTGELFF.

This clonotype is classed as medium-sized (0.01 to 0.1%). This chain connects TRBV7-8 to TRBJ2-1; 8 bases are a match to TRBD2. The germline gives CDR1 SGHVS, CDR2 FQNEAQ. CDR3 size: 15 residues. V lost 5 bases and J lost 10; bases outside the gene matches: 13. The CDR3 DNA follows: TGTGCCAGCAGCCCCGTGGGGACTAGTTCCGGGGAGCAGTTCTTC. Amino acids: CASSPVGTSSGEQFF.

This clonotype is large within its sample. The rearrangement uses TRBV7-8 and TRBJ2-5, with D possibly TRBD2 on 6 matching bases. V lost 5 bases, J lost 3 bases, and 22 bases lay in between. Looked up from germline, CDR1 is SGHVS and CDR2 is FQNEAQ. This CDR3 has 17 amino acids. CDR3 sequence: CASSVRAVRELEETQYF. The CDR3 nucleotides read TGTGCCAGCAGCGTGCGAGCTGTCCGGGAGTTAGAAGAGACCCAGTACTTC.

This chain links TRBV6-1 with TRBJ2-3; the D is unclear. The CDR3 totals 13 residues. The V end was cut by 3 bases, the J end by 5 bases, with 9 bases between. The germline V gene encodes CDR1 MNHNS and CDR2 SASEGT. CDR3 residues: CASSDQVGDTQYF. In DNA form, the CDR3 reads TGTGCCAGCAGTGATCAAGTTGGAGATACGCAGTATTTT.

This clonotype was detected only a few times. This chain uses TRBV6-1 with TRBJ2-3; tentative D call: TRBD1 (5 bases). Germline V CDR1 and CDR2: MNHNS, SASEGT. V lost 0 bases to trimming and J lost 0 bases, with 10 bases between them. The CDR3 consists of 16 residues. CDR3 loop: CASSEAGHSSTDTQYF. The CDR3 nucleotides read TGTGCCAGCAGTGAAGCGGGGCATTCTAGCACAGATACGCAGTATTTT.

This clonotype was recorded a few times. V is TRBV3-1 and J is TRBJ2-5; D uncertain. The DNA end is a closer match to TRBJ2-7, so the J assignment may be wrong. CDR3 length equals 14 residues. Germline V lookup: CDR1 LGHDT, CDR2 YNNKEL (reference sequence). CDR3 in DNA: TGTGCCAGCAGCACTATTGAGACGGGTTACGAGCAGTACTTC. Encoded protein: CASSTIETGYEQYF.

The CDR3: CASSHSNSNQPQHF. CDR3 sequence (DNA): TGTGCCAGCAGTCACAGCAATAGCAATCAGCCCCAGCATTTT. The chain has TRBV12-3 or TRBV12-4 and TRBJ1-5; D call uncertain. V dropped 5 bases and J dropped 0 bases, with 8 bases sitting between them. The CDR3 length is 14 residues.

This clonotype has at least ten counts. The chain recombines TRBV12-3 or TRBV12-4 with TRBJ1-6, with D possibly being TRBD1 (5 bases). This CDR3 has 16 amino acids. V was cut by 1 base and J by 9 bases, with 16 bases left in between. CDR3 DNA sequence: TGTGCCAGCAGTTTAGGACTACAGGTCGCGGGTTCACCCCTCCACTTT. This sequence encodes CASSLGLQVAGSPLHF.

This clonotype was seen repeatedly, ten times or more. The rearrangement joins TRBV6-1 to TRBJ2-7, with D perhaps assigned TRBD1 or TRBD2 (5 bases each). Looked up from germline, CDR1 is MNHNS and CDR2 is SASEGT. This CDR3 has 13 amino acids. V was shortened by 6 bases and J by 2 bases, with 11 bases between the two germline ends. CDR3 amino acids: CASRTGPAYEQYF. CDR3 DNA: TGTGCCAGCAGGACGGGGCCCGCCTACGAGCAGTACTTC.

V usage is TRBV24-1 and J usage is TRBJ2-6; D remains unclear. Trimming pared 9 bases from V and 0 bases from J, leaving 8 bases between. The CDR3 contains 14 residues. CDR1 and CDR2 (germline): KGHDR, SFDVKD. CDR3 region: CATGPTSGANVLTF. CDR3 in DNA: TGTGCCACCGGACCCACCTCTGGGGCCAACGTCCTGACTTTC.

In this sample, this clonotype is large (0.1 to 1%). The rearrangement uses TRBV7-2 and TRBJ2-7; 10 bases are a match to TRBD2. Unmatched junction bases numbered 0, after V lost 4 bases and J lost 0 bases. Germline V lookup: CDR1 SGHTA, CDR2 FQGNSA. The CDR3 totals 14 residues. This chain's CDR3 is CASSWTSGSYEQYF. The CDR3 DNA reads as TGTGCCAGCAGCTGGACTAGCGGCTCCTACGAGCAGTACTTC. Full variable domain (missing parts from reference TRBV7-2 and TRBJ2-7): GAGVSQSPSNKVTEKGKDVELRCDPISGHTALYWYRQSLGQGLEFLIYFQGNSAPDKSGLPSDRFSAERTGGSVSTLTIQRTQQEDSAVYLCASSWTSGSYEQYFGPGTRLTVT.

This clonotype ranks as medium-sized. The V call is TRBV5-3, the J call TRBJ2-2, with TRBD2 identical over 7 bases. TRBV5-3 is known as an ORF, though its function is uncertain. This CDR3 is built from 13 residues. V shed 8 bases, J shed 2 bases, and the junction held 3 bases outside the gene matches. Written as DNA, the CDR3 is TGTGCCAGGCAGCGGGAAAACACCGGGGAGCTGTTTTTT. It specifies CARQRENTGELFF.

The chain is built from TRBV6-1 and TRBJ2-5, with 7 bases that match TRBD2. CDR3 length: 14 residues. Germline trimming cut 3 bases from V and 5 bases from J; bases unmatched to any gene: 6. Germline V gene lookup returns CDR1 MNHNS and CDR2 SASEGT. The chain's CDR3 is CASSDGGSDETQYF. CDR3 DNA sequence: TGTGCCAGCAGTGACGGCGGGAGCGACGAGACCCAGTACTTC.

This clonotype was counted many times. V and J are TRBV6-1 and TRBJ2-1; TRBD1 might be the D (5 bases). CDR3 length: 12 residues. Germline lookup yields CDR1 MNHNS and CDR2 SASEGT. V lost 5 bases and J lost 8, with 10 bases in between. CDR3 amino acids: CASSRQWDEQFF. DNA of the CDR3: TGTGCCAGCAGTCGACAGTGGGATGAGCAGTTCTTC.